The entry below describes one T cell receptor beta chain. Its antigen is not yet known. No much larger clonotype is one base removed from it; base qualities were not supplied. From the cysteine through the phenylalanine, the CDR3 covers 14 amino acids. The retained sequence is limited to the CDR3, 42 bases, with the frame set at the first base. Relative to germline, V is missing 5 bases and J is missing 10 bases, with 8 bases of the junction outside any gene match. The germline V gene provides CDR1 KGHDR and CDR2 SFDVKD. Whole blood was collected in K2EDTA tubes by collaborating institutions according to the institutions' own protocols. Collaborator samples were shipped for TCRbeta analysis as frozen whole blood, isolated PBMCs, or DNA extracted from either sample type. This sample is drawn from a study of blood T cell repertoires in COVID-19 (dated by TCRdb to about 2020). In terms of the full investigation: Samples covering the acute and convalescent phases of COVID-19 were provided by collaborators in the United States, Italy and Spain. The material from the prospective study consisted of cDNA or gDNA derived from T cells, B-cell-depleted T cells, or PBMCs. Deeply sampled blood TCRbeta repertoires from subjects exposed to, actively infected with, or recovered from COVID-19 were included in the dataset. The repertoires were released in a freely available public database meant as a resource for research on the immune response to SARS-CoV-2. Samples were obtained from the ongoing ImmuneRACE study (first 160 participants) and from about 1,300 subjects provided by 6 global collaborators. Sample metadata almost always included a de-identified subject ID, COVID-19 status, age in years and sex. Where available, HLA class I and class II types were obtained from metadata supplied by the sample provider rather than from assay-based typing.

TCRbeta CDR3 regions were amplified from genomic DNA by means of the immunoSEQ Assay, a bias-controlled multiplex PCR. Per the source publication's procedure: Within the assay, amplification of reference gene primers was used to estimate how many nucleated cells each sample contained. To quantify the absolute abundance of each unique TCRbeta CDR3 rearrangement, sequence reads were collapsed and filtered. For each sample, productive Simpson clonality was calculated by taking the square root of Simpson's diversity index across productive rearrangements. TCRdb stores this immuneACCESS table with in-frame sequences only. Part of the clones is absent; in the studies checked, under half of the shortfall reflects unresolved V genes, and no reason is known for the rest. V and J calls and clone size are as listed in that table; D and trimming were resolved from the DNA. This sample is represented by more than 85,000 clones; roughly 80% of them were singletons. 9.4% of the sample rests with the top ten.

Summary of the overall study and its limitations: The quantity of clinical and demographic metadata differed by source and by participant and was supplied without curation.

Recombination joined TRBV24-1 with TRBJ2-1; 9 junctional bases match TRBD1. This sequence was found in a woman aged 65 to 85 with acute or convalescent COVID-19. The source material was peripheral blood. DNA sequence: TGTGCCACCAGTGTTGGGGACAGGGCCTACGAGCAGTTCTTC. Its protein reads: CATSVGDRAYEQFF.